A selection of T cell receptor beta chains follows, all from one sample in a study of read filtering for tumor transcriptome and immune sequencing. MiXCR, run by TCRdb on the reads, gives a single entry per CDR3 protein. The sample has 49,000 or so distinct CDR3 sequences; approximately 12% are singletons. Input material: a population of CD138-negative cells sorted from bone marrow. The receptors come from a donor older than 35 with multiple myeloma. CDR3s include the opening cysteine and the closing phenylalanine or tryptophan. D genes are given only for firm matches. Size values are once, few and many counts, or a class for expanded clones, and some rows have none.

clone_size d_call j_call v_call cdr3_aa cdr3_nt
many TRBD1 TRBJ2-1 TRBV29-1 CSSHRGKGEQFF TGCAGCTCCCACAGGGGGAAGGGTGAGCAGTTCTTC
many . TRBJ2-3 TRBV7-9 CASSPPTGDTQYF TGTGCCAGCAGCCCACCAACGGGGGATACGCAGTATTTT
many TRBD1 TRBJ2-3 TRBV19 CASSTRGPTGITDTQYF TGTGCCAGTAGTACGAGGGGACCGACAGGGATTACAGATACGCAGTATTTT
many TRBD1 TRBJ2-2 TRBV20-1 CSATTGTGNTGELFF TGCAGTGCTACTACCGGGACAGGGAACACCGGGGAGCTGTTTTTT
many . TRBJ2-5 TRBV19 CASSISWVAGTQYF TGTGCCAGTAGTATAAGTTGGGTGGCCGGGACCCAGTACTTC
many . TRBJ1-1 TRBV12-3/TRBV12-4 CASSFSRVDTEAFF TGTGCCAGCAGTTTTTCCAGGGTGGACACTGAAGCTTTCTTT
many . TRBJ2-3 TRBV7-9 CASSFIRADTQYF TGTGCCAGCAGCTTTATCCGGGCAGATACGCAGTATTTT
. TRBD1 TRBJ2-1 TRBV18 CASSLRTGIMVF TGTGCCAGCTCACTGAGGACAGGGATCATGGTCTTC
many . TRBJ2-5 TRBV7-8 CASSLTSLGLETQYF TGTGCCAGCAGCTTGACTAGTTTGGGGCTAGAGACCCAGTACTTC
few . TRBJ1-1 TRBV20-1 CSIRTDSNTEAFF TGCAGTATAAGGACAGACTCGAACACTGAAGCTTTCTTT
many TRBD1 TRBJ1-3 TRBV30 CAWSSRDRDAGNTIYF TGTGCCTGGAGTTCCCGGGACAGGGATGCTGGAAACACCATATATTTT
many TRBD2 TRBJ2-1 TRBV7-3 CASSLTSGNNEQFF TGTGCCAGCAGCCTGACTAGCGGGAACAATGAGCAGTTCTTC
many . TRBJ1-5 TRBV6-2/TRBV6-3 CASRLKGSSNQPQHF TGTGCCAGCAGATTAAAGGGCTCCAGCAATCAGCCCCAGCATTTT
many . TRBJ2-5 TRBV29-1 CSVTPGTKLETQYF TGCAGCGTTACCCCCGGGACAAAATTGGAGACCCAGTACTTC
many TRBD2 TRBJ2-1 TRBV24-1 CATLPRGRANEQFF TGTGCCACCCTTCCCCGCGGGAGGGCGAATGAGCAGTTCTTC
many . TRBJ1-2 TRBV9 CASSVDAEIYGYTF TGTGCCAGCAGCGTAGACGCAGAGATCTATGGCTACACCTTC
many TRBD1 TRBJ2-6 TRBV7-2 CASSLVGTEANVLTF TGTGCCAGCAGCTTAGTTGGGACAGAGGCCAACGTCCTGACTTTC
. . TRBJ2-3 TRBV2 CASSGPGLSTDAQYF TGTGCCAGCAGTGGGCCGGGACTGTCCACAGATGCGCAGTATTTT
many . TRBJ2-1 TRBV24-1 CATSDFGGVNEQFF TGTGCCACCAGTGATTTTGGAGGGGTGAATGAGCAGTTCTTC
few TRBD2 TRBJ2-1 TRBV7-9 CASSLEAGDNEQFF TGTGCCAGCAGCTTAGAGGCGGGGGACAATGAGCAGTTCTTC
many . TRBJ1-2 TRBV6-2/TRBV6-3 CASSPQGYGYTF TGTGCCAGCAGCCCACAGGGCTATGGCTACACCTTC
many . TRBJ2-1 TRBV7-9 CASSLSSFNEQFF TGTGCCAGCAGCTTAAGTAGTTTCAATGAGCAGTTCTTC
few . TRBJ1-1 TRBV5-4 CASSWGQGRDTEAFF TGTGCCAGCAGCTGGGGCCAGGGTAGGGACACTGAAGCTTTCTTT
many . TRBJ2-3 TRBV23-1 CASIEGTDTQYF TGCGCCAGCATCGAGGGGACAGATACGCAGTATTTT
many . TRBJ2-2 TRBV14 CASSLSAGTGELFF TGTGCCAGCAGCCTATCGGCGGGAACCGGGGAGCTGTTTTTT
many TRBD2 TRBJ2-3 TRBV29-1 CSSGTNTDTQYF TGCAGTAGCGGGACCAACACAGATACGCAGTATTTT